Sequencing of this T cell receptor beta chain was carried out in a study of T cells in Graves' hyperthyroidism and ophthalmopathy. The V end lost 2 bases, the J end lost 5 bases, and 15 bases lay between the germline ends. CDR1 and CDR2 from the germline V gene are MNHNY and SVGAGI (reference sequence). The CDR3 is 15 amino acids. Regions amplified from RNA transcripts were the TCR beta CDR3 regions. A first-round RT-PCR of the TCR CDR3 used the HTBI primer set. A single record per CDR3 protein comes from TCRdb applying MiXCR to the multiplex PCR reads. The sample lists around 660,000 distinct CDR3 sequences, just under 45% occurring once.

V and J are TRBV6-6 and TRBJ2-5; tentative D call: TRBD2 (7 bases). The sequence was collected from an adult man with Graves' disease, either hyperthyroidism or ophthalmopathy (not recorded which). Sequencing was carried out using peripheral blood or thyroid tissue (not recorded which). CDR3: CASSYEGGRGETQYF. The CDR3 region has the DNA TGTGCCAGCAGTTACGAGGGGGGGCGAGGGGAGACCCAGTACTTC.